These T cell receptor beta chains were read from a single sample in a study of CD8+CD57+ T cells in acquired aplastic anemia. TCRdb analysed the reads with MiXCR anew, one entry per CDR3 protein. The sample holds fewer than 250,000 distinct CDR3 sequences, around 59% seen once. The sample consisted of sorted CD4+, CD8+, or CD8+CD57+ T cells (not recorded which) from PBMCs. These receptors were collected from a human donor in good health, serving as a control. Both conserved end residues are part of each CDR3. A D gene is named only where the DNA matches it firmly. Expanded clones get a size class; other rows say once, few or many, or leave the size out.

J,V,D,size,CDR3,DNA
TRBJ2-3,TRBV7-2,.,many,CASSLGLVGSTDTQYF,TGTGCCAGCAGCTTAGGGCTAGTTGGGTCCACAGATACGCAGTATTTT
TRBJ1-5,TRBV11-2,TRBD1,many,CASSPGQGDQPQHF,TGTGCCAGCAGCCCGGGACAGGGAGATCAGCCCCAGCATTTT
TRBJ2-1,TRBV7-9,TRBD2,.,CASSVSSGGASFF,TGTGCCAGCAGCGTTTCTAGCGGGGGGGCCTCTTTCTTC
TRBJ2-3,TRBV7-2,.,many,CASSNGEGIDTQYF,TGTGCCAGCAGCAACGGAGAGGGAATAGATACGCAGTATTTT
TRBJ1-1,TRBV7-6,TRBD1,many,CASSPMPAGGSSEAFF,TGTGCCAGCAGCCCCATGCCGGCAGGGGGCTCCTCTGAAGCTTTCTTT
TRBJ2-1,TRBV5-6,.,many,CASSWGRIYEQFF,TGTGCCAGCAGCTGGGGTAGAATTTATGAGCAGTTCTTC
TRBJ1-5,TRBV7-2,.,.,CASSSPGCSNQPQHF,TGTGCCAGCAGCTCCCCGGGCTGTAGCAATCAGCCCCAGCATTTT
TRBJ2-5,TRBV19,.,few,CASSWQRSETQYF,TGTGCCAGTAGTTGGCAGAGGTCCGAGACCCAGTACTTC
TRBJ1-5,TRBV6-5,.,.,CASSLGDRGETQHF,TGTGCCAGCAGTTTGGGGGATAGGGGAGAGACCCAGCATTTT
TRBJ1-1,TRBV7-9,.,medium-sized,CASSLREGLEAFF,TGTGCCAGCAGCTTAAGGGAGGGACTCGAAGCTTTCTTT
TRBJ1-5,TRBV7-3,.,.,CASSQGGGTNQPQHF,TGTGCCAGCAGCCAAGGGGGGGGAACCAATCAGCCCCAGCATTTT
TRBJ1-2,TRBV29-1,TRBD1,.,CSVAGQAKDGYTF,TGCAGCGTGGCGGGACAGGCGAAAGATGGCTACACCTTC
TRBJ2-7,TRBV2,TRBD2,.,CASSLVGGRNYEQYF,TGTGCCAGCAGCTTAGTTGGCGGGAGGAACTACGAGCAGTACTTC
TRBJ1-3,TRBV12-3/TRBV12-4,.,many,CASSRGVGNTIYF,TGTGCCAGCAGCCGAGGGGTCGGAAACACCATATATTTT
TRBJ2-2,TRBV9,TRBD2,.,CASSVGVAGAPGELFF,TGTGCCAGCAGCGTAGGTGTAGCGGGGGCCCCCGGGGAGCTGTTTTTT
TRBJ1-1,TRBV2,.,many,CASSGVGGANTEAFF,TGTGCCAGCAGTGGGGTGGGGGGGGCGAACACTGAAGCTTTCTTT
TRBJ1-2,TRBV9,.,few,CASRGLGRGIGSDGYTF,TGTGCCAGCAGGGGACTGGGGCGGGGGATCGGATCCGATGGCTACACCTTC
TRBJ1-6,TRBV5-5,.,many,CASSLSGTENSPLHF,TGTGCCAGCAGCTTGTCAGGGACCGAAAATTCACCCCTCCACTTT
TRBJ1-2,TRBV10-3,.,.,CAISYRPPRGAYGYTF,TGTGCCATCAGTTACAGACCTCCCCGGGGTGCCTATGGCTACACCTTC
TRBJ2-5,TRBV10-2,TRBD1,.,CASTPSGQGGETQYF,TGCGCCAGCACGCCTTCGGGACAGGGAGGCGAGACCCAGTACTTC
TRBJ1-5,TRBV2,.,.,CASSGTSNQPQHF,TGTGCCAGCAGTGGGACCAGCAATCAGCCCCAGCATTTT
TRBJ1-2,TRBV7-2,.,.,CASSFRGQGLYGYTF,TGTGCCAGCAGCTTTAGAGGCCAGGGGCTCTATGGCTACACCTTC
TRBJ2-3,TRBV19,TRBD2,.,CASSTAGTPSERGTQYF,TGTGCCAGTAGTACCGCAGGGACTCCCTCTGAGCGGGGTACGCAGTATTTT
TRBJ1-1,TRBV18,.,many,CASSASGEAFF,TGTGCCAGCTCCGCGTCCGGAGAAGCTTTCTTT
TRBJ2-5,TRBV20-1,.,.,CSARRPDAEETQYF,TGCAGTGCTAGACGGCCAGATGCTGAAGAGACCCAGTACTTC
TRBJ2-7,TRBV7-8,TRBD2,once,CASSSAWGGSVHEQYF,TGTGCCAGCAGCTCCGCGTGGGGCGGGAGTGTGCACGAGCAGTACTTC